Described below is a single T cell receptor (beta chain) sequence and its context. In the study's own analysis: The authors estimated nucleated cell counts from reference gene primer amplification. Clones were sequenced by immunoSEQ multiplex PCR, and TCRdb holds only the in-frame ones, with some missing. Clone size and V and J calls were adopted from that table, with D and trimming inferred from the DNA. The sample shows about 120,000 clones, 78% of them seen only once. Trimming took off 4 bases at V and 5 bases at J, with 16 bases between the two ends. Germline V gene data show CDR1 as SGHNT and CDR2 as YYREEE (reference sequence). CDR3 length: 14 residues. The data were obtained in a study of blood T cell repertoires in COVID-19. About the research overall: Samples taken during acute and convalescent COVID-19 were collected in the United States, Italy and Spain. T cells, B-cell-depleted T cells, or PBMCs provided the cDNA or gDNA that served as material.

The V gene is TRBV5-4, the J gene TRBJ2-7, with a possible D match to TRBD1 (5 bases). This receptor was taken from a man aged 65 to 85 with acute or convalescent COVID-19. The sample consisted of peripheral blood. CDR3 coding DNA: TGTGCCAGCAGCCTGAAAGGGGTTGGGGACGAGCAGTACTTC. The encoded protein is CASSLKGVGDEQYF.